These 16 T cell receptor beta chains originate from one sample sequenced in a study of CD8+ T cells in alopecia areata. After isolation, RNA underwent reverse transcription to generate cDNA as the sequencing template. The table came from immunoSEQ multiplex PCR; TCRdb's copy has only in-frame clones and leaves some out. The sample carries some 170,000 clones, around 71% recorded once. This material consisted of CD8+ T cells sorted from blood, taken at week 0. Source of these receptors: a human donor with alopecia areata.

This chain connects TRBV7-9 to TRBJ2-7, with D possibly being TRBD1 (7 bases). Trimming took 5 bases from V and 4 from J, leaving 24 bases between them. Germline CDR1 is SEHNR and CDR2 is FQNEAQ (reference sequence). CDR3 length equals 17 residues. DNA for the CDR3: TGTGCCAGCAGCCCCAAGGCGGGGCAGGGGGAACTTTACGAGCAGTACTTC. Its translation is CASSPKAGQGELYEQYF.

This clone was seen more than once but under ten times. V is TRBV27 and J is TRBJ2-2; no clear D. The germline CDR1 and CDR2 sequences are MNHEY and SMNVEV (reference sequence). V was pared by 0 bases and J by 1 base, with 6 bases between. The CDR3 runs to 15 residues. The CDR3 DNA sequence: TGTGCCAGCAGTTTATCGCTAGAGAACACCGGGGAGCTGTTTTTT. Its translation: CASSLSLENTGELFF.

The rearrangement links TRBV27 to TRBJ1-5; D uncertain. The V end was cut by 0 bases, the J end by 4 bases, with 10 bases between. In germline, CDR1 is MNHEY, CDR2 SMNVEV (reference sequence). The CDR3 is 15 amino acids. The CDR3 DNA reads as TGTGCCAGCAGTTTATCGAAGAGTGGGAATCAGCCCCAGCATTTT. The encoded protein is CASSLSKSGNQPQHF.

The gene calls are TRBV7-9 and TRBJ2-7; 7 bases align to TRBD2. J was trimmed by 7 bases and V by 7 bases; bases with no gene match: 13. The CDR3 consists of 14 residues. The germline V gene encodes CDR1 SEHNR and CDR2 FQNEAQ (reference sequence). The CDR3 is CASTTLDGGWEQYF. CDR3 coding DNA: TGTGCCAGCACCACTTTGGACGGGGGGTGGGAGCAGTACTTC.

This clone was recorded a few times. The chain links TRBV21-1 to TRBJ2-7; no check of the table's D call, TRBD2, against the DNA was made. TRBV21-1 is termed a pseudogene. The CDR3 extends over 10 amino acids. CDR3 nucleotides: TGTGCCAGCCCTACTAGCGGGGAGTACTTC. It codes for CASPTSGEYF.

This clone was recorded only once. This chain connects TRBV11-2 to TRBJ2-2; 9 bases align to TRBD2. Germline CDR1 is SGHAT and CDR2 is FQNNGV. V was clipped by 5 bases and J by 6 bases; unmatched bases: 4. The CDR3 consists of 14 residues. The DNA for the CDR3 is TGTGCCAGCAGCCCCGGGACTAGCTCCGGGGAGCTGTTTTTT. Amino acids: CASSPGTSSGELFF. Full variable domain (remainder filled in from reference TRBV11-2 and TRBJ2-2): EAGVAQSPRYKIIEKRQSVAFWCNPISGHATLYWYQQILGQGPKLLIQFQNNGVVDDSQLPKDRFSAERLKGVDSTLKIQPAKLEDSAVYLCASSPGTSSGELFFGEGSRLTVL.

DNA for the CDR3: TGCAGCGTTGTGGGCCTTGACCCAGTTCACACAGATACGCAGTATTTT. It yields the protein CSVVGLDPVHTDTQYF. The chain employs TRBV29-1 and TRBJ2-3; no clear D. Trimming left V 4 bases short and J 2 bases short, with 19 bases between. The CDR3 sequence is 16 residues long. The germline V gene has CDR1 SQVTM and CDR2 ANQGSEA.

The CDR3 DNA is TGTGCCAGCAGCTACGGGACAGGGGCGGAGGACGAGCAGTACTTC. Amino acid sequence: CASSYGTGAEDEQYF. The V call is TRBV13, the J call TRBJ2-7; TRBD1 matches 10 bases. CDR1 is PRHDT and CDR2 is FYEKMQ in the germline V gene (reference sequence). This CDR3 contains 15 residues. V dropped 4 bases and J dropped 5; count of bases not matched to a gene: 8.

This chain uses TRBV19 with TRBJ2-1; D gene uncertain. Per germline, CDR1 LNHDA and CDR2 SQIVND (reference sequence). The V end lost 3 bases, the J end lost 1 base, and 7 bases lay between the germline ends. This CDR3 has 14 amino acids. For the CDR3, the DNA is TGTGCCAGTAGTATGTCCTATTCCTACAATGAGCAGTTCTTC. This codes for CASSMSYSYNEQFF. The full variable domain, with the rest looked up from reference TRBV19 and TRBJ2-1, is DGGITQSPKYLFRKEGQNVTLSCEQNLNHDAMYWYRQDPGQGLRLIYYSQIVNDFQKGDIAEGYSVSREKKESFPLTVTSAQKNPTAFYLCASSMSYSYNEQFFGPGTRLTVL.

The chain combines TRBV2 with TRBJ2-2; 8 nucleotides match TRBD1. The CDR3 extends over 15 amino acids. J was trimmed by 0 bases and V by 6 bases; bases with no gene match: 3. Germline CDR1 is SNHLY and CDR2 is FYNNEI. The CDR3 DNA reads TGTGCCAGCAGGGACAGGGAGGCGAACACCGGGGAGCTGTTTTTT. Amino acid sequence: CASRDREANTGELFF.

V gene TRBV11-1 combines with J gene TRBJ2-7, with D uncertain. The CDR3 has 13 amino acids. The germline V gene has CDR1 SGHAT and CDR2 FQDESV (reference sequence). V was shortened by 5 bases and J by 4 bases, with 12 bases between the two germline ends. This chain's CDR3 is CASSPSRAYEQYF. For the CDR3, the DNA is TGTGCCAGCAGCCCGTCCCGGGCATACGAGCAGTACTTC.

This chain links TRBV30 with TRBJ1-2; D is undetermined. This CDR3 comprises 10 residues. The ends were cut back, 3 bases at V and 7 bases at J, with 6 bases in the middle. Germline CDR1 GTSNPN, CDR2 SVGIG (reference sequence). CDR3 in amino acids: CAWRSGGYTF. CDR3 coding DNA: TGTGCCTGGAGGAGCGGTGGCTACACCTTC.

For the CDR3, the DNA is TGCGCCAGCAGCCAAGATCTCTTAGCGGGGAGCTACAATGAGCAGTTCTTC. This codes for CASSQDLLAGSYNEQFF. V is TRBV4-1 and J is TRBJ2-1, with 8 bases matching TRBD2. The CDR3 runs 17 residues. Trimming removed 0 bases from V and 3 bases from J; junction bases left unmatched: 7. Germline V gives CDR1 MGHRA, CDR2 YSYEKL.

V is TRBV15 and J is TRBJ2-7; 7 positions match TRBD1. The ends lost 5 bases at V and 2 bases at J; junction bases unmatched: 6. Looked up from germline, CDR1 is LNHNV and CDR2 is YYDKDF (reference sequence). The CDR3 contains 14 residues. The CDR3 region has the DNA TGTGCCACCAGCTCCCGGGACAGAGCCTACGAGCAGTACTTC. Its protein product is CATSSRDRAYEQYF.

This clone was observed a few times. J is TRBJ2-2 and V is TRBV27, with D uncertain. Germline V gene lookup returns CDR1 MNHEY and CDR2 SMNVEV (reference sequence). The V and J ends lost 3 bases and 5 bases respectively, with 4 bases between them. The CDR3 has 12 amino acids. The CDR3 spells CASSLGTGELFF. The CDR3 DNA follows: TGTGCCAGCAGTTTGGGTACCGGGGAGCTGTTTTTT.

The chain couples TRBV7-8 to TRBJ1-1, with D unclear. The CDR3 contains 14 residues. Trimming stripped 3 bases from V and 0 bases from J, with 8 bases between. Looked up from germline, CDR1 is SGHVS and CDR2 is FQNEAQ. Here the CDR3 reads CASSFSAMNTEAFF. Written as DNA, the CDR3 is TGTGCCAGCAGCTTCTCAGCGATGAACACTGAAGCTTTCTTT.